These 30 T cell receptor beta chains share one sample of origin, sequenced in a study of shared clonotypes between healthy human individuals. TCRdb's table, derived via immunoSEQ multiplex PCR, lists solely in-frame clones and lacks some. Found here are more than 600,000 clones, about 91% of them singletons; the top ten hold 24%. Naive CD8 populations comprised CD45RO-negative cells positively selected for CCR7, excluding terminally differentiated effector memory CD45RA+ cells. Specimen: naive CD8+ T cells sorted from blood. Receptor source: a man aged 30 to 45 in good health.

J is TRBJ2-7 and V is TRBV7-6; 10 positions match TRBD2. CDR1 SGHVS and CDR2 FNYEAQ come from the germline V gene. The CDR3 is made up of 14 amino acids. After removal of 6 bases from V and 6 bases from J, the junction contained 8 bases not matched to a gene. CDR3 sequence reads: CASSQAGGDSEQYF. DNA for the CDR3: TGTGCCAGCAGTCAAGCGGGGGGGGACAGCGAGCAGTACTTC.

CDR3 DNA sequence: TGTGCCAGCAGTGAAGCGCAGGGTGGGGCCAACGTCCTGACTTTC. Amino acid sequence: CASSEAQGGANVLTF. This sequence joins TRBV6-1 and TRBJ2-6; D is possibly TRBD1 (5 bases). The CDR3 totals 15 residues. V was cut by 0 bases and J by 3 bases, with 6 bases left in between. Germline V CDR1 and CDR2: MNHNS, SASEGT.

A few counts support this clone. Distinct nucleotide sequences in the sample also encode this CDR3. The V call is TRBV7-9, the J call TRBJ1-1; 10 positions agree with TRBD1. This CDR3 is 14 amino acids long. J gave up 5 bases and V 4 bases, and 4 bases lay outside the gene matches. Germline values: CDR1 SEHNR, CDR2 FQNEAQ (reference sequence). For the CDR3, the DNA is TGTGCCAGCAGCTCGGGACAGGGGATGACTGAAGCTTTCTTT. Translated, it gives CASSSGQGMTEAFF.

The chain joins TRBV5-5 to TRBJ1-2; D gene uncertain. CDR1 is SGHKS, CDR2 YYEKEE, per germline (reference sequence). V shed 4 bases and J shed 3 bases, with 22 bases lying between them. The CDR3 contains 17 residues. In nucleotides, the CDR3 is TGTGCCAGCAGCCTCACCCTGCTGCGGGGAGAAGACTATGGCTACACCTTC. Encoded protein: CASSLTLLRGEDYGYTF.

The rearrangement links TRBV6-6 to TRBJ2-1, with no clear D. This CDR3 has 11 residues. Germline CDR1 is MNHNY and CDR2 is SVGAGI (reference sequence). The V end was cut by 0 bases, the J end by 10 bases, with 4 bases between. CDR3 sequence (DNA): TGTGCCAGCAGTTACTCGATGGAGCAGTTCTTC. Amino acid sequence: CASSYSMEQFF.

The chain is built from TRBV6-6 and TRBJ2-7, with D perhaps TRBD1 (5 bases). The germline gives CDR1 MNHNY, CDR2 SVGAGI (reference sequence). Trimming pared 2 bases from V and 6 bases from J, leaving 17 bases between. The CDR3 covers 15 residues. The CDR3 region is CASSYGLAGILEQYF. The CDR3 DNA sequence: TGTGCCAGCAGTTACGGTCTGGCAGGGATCCTCGAGCAGTACTTC.

In DNA form, the CDR3 reads TGTGCCAGCAGTTTGACGACTAGCGGGATCGATAGGGAGACCCAGTACTTC. It encodes CASSLTTSGIDRETQYF. The chain carries TRBV28 and TRBJ2-5; 11 bases match TRBD2. The CDR3 has 17 residues. Losses at the gene ends were 3 bases for V and 5 bases for J; bases not matched to a gene: 11. Germline loops: CDR1 MDHEN, CDR2 SYDVKM.

The chain combines TRBV27 with TRBJ1-2; 8 bases line up with TRBD1. CDR1 MNHEY and CDR2 SMNVEV come from the germline V gene (reference sequence). V dropped 2 bases and J dropped 6; count of bases not matched to a gene: 8. CDR3 length: 15 amino acids. CDR3 sequence: CASSLIPADRDGYTF. In nucleotides, the CDR3 is TGTGCCAGCAGTTTAATCCCTGCGGACAGGGATGGCTACACCTTC.

The chain combines TRBV19 with TRBJ1-4; tentatively, D is TRBD1 (5 bases). The CDR3 spans 15 residues. Trimming shortened V by 1 base and J by 3 bases, and 9 bases separated the two germline ends. Looked up from germline, CDR1 is LNHDA and CDR2 is SQIVND (reference sequence). The CDR3 DNA reads as TGTGCCAGTAGTATAGGGCACAGGTCTAATGAAAAACTGTTTTTT. This gives the protein CASSIGHRSNEKLFF.

The chain carries TRBV9 and TRBJ2-3; the D call may be TRBD1 or TRBD2 (5 bases each). Trimming took off 3 bases at V and 1 base at J, with 12 bases between the two ends. CDR1 and CDR2 (germline): SGDLS, YYNGEE. This CDR3 contains 15 residues. The CDR3, as DNA: TGTGCCAGCAGCGCAGGGACGGCAGGCACAGATACGCAGTATTTT. Translated: CASSAGTAGTDTQYF.

This clone was recorded only once. This sequence joins TRBV7-9 and TRBJ2-1; 11 bases fit TRBD2. V lost 8 bases and J lost 4; bases outside the gene matches: 10. Germline values: CDR1 SEHNR, CDR2 FQNEAQ (reference sequence). The CDR3 runs to 16 residues. CDR3 coding DNA: TGTGCCAGCCCCCTTCCGGGACTAGCGGAGTACAATGAGCAGTTCTTC. It codes for CASPLPGLAEYNEQFF.

The chain uses TRBV30 and TRBJ1-4; no clear D gene. This CDR3 has 17 amino acids. The V end was cut by 3 bases, the J end by 2 bases, with 19 bases between. CDR1 GTSNPN and CDR2 SVGIG come from the germline V gene (reference sequence). The CDR3 sequence: CAWRGIFRSTTNEKLFF. The CDR3, as DNA: TGTGCCTGGAGGGGAATCTTCCGCTCGACGACTAATGAAAAACTGTTTTTT.

This clone was found once. The chain couples TRBV7-6 to TRBJ1-1; D is unresolved. The germline gives CDR1 SGHVS, CDR2 FNYEAQ. The CDR3 is 14 amino acids. Trimming cost V 5 bases and J 5 bases, with 15 bases left between them. The CDR3 here is CASSPPVGWTEAFF. For the CDR3, the DNA is TGTGCCAGCAGCCCCCCGGTAGGGTGGACTGAAGCTTTCTTT.

The chain uses TRBV7-9 and TRBJ2-1; D possibly corresponds to TRBD1 (6 bases). Germline loops: CDR1 SEHNR, CDR2 FQNEAQ (reference sequence). The V end was cut by 1 base, the J end by 6 bases, with 10 bases between. The CDR3 contains 14 residues. In DNA form, the CDR3 reads TGTGCCAGCAGCTTAGAAGGCAGGGGCAATGAGCAGTTCTTC. Translated: CASSLEGRGNEQFF.

With regard to this clone: The same CDR3 also results from other DNA sequences found in this sample. This chain links TRBV27 with TRBJ2-7, with 7 bases matching TRBD1. The CDR3 is 14 amino acids. Trimming at V came to 2 bases and at J to 2 bases, leaving 3 bases not matched to a gene. Germline-derived CDR1 and CDR2 are MNHEY and SMNVEV (reference sequence). In DNA, the CDR3 is TGTGCCAGCAGTTTAAGGGACAGCACCTACGAGCAGTACTTC. Its protein product is CASSLRDSTYEQYF.

The chain combines TRBV2 with TRBJ2-7; 7 bases match TRBD2. This CDR3 has 12 amino acids. V trimming: 6 bases; J trimming: 3 bases; junction bases outside the gene matches: 2. Germline values: CDR1 SNHLY, CDR2 FYNNEI. The CDR3 region has the DNA TGTGCCAGCAGGGGGACTATCTACGAGCAGTACTTC. Protein: CASRGTIYEQYF.

The chain employs TRBV5-5 and TRBJ2-3; 8 nucleotides agree with TRBD2. The CDR3 is made up of 16 amino acids. Germline CDR1 and CDR2: SGHKS and YYEKEE (reference sequence). With V trimmed by 2 bases and J by 1 base, 6 bases remained unmatched. CDR3 region: CASSFGGGRGTDTQYF. Written as DNA, the CDR3 is TGTGCCAGCAGCTTCGGCGGGGGGCGCGGCACAGATACGCAGTATTTT. The complete variable domain, with remaining parts taken from reference TRBV5-5 and TRBJ2-3, reads DAGVTQSPTHLIKTRGQQVTLRCSPISGHKSVSWYQQVLGQGPQFIFQYYEKEERGRGNFPDRFSARQFPNYSSELNVNALLLGDSALYLCASSFGGGRGTDTQYFGPGTRLTVL.

The rearrangement links TRBV27 to TRBJ2-1; possibly TRBD1 for D (6 bases). The CDR3 consists of 15 residues. Germline CDR1 and CDR2: MNHEY and SMNVEV (reference sequence). Trimming stripped 5 bases from V and 8 bases from J, with 19 bases between. CDR3 nucleotides: TGTGCCAGCAGTCTCGGGACATCCTTTAGGGATGAGCAGTTCTTC. Translated, it gives CASSLGTSFRDEQFF.

The sample holds one count of this clone. The chain recombines TRBV11-2 with TRBJ2-2; D is uncertain. There are 13 residues in the CDR3. V was trimmed by 4 bases and J by 8 bases, leaving 11 bases between them. Germline V lookup: CDR1 SGHAT, CDR2 FQNNGV. In nucleotides, the CDR3 is TGTGCCAGCAGCTCTGACATACAAGGGGAGCTGTTTTTT. Protein: CASSSDIQGELFF.

The V and J genes are TRBV9 and TRBJ2-7; TRBD1 or TRBD2 may be the D gene (5 bases each). V lost 7 bases to trimming and J lost 3 bases, with 17 bases between them. CDR3 length: 14 residues. Per germline, CDR1 SGDLS and CDR2 YYNGEE. CDR3 sequence: CASSPFGTDYEQYF. For the CDR3, the DNA is TGTGCCAGCTCCCCTTTCGGGACGGACTACGAGCAGTACTTC. Variable domain in full (rest from reference TRBV9 and TRBJ2-7): DSGVTQTPKHLITATGQRVTLRCSPRSGDLSVYWYQQSLDQGLQFLIQYYNGEERAKGNILERFSAQQFPDLHSELNLSSLELGDSALYFCASSPFGTDYEQYFGPGTRLTVT.

This clone appeared once. The chain has TRBV19 and TRBJ1-1; D gene ambiguous. Trimming removed 3 bases at V and 7 bases at J, with 12 bases between. There are 13 residues in the CDR3. CDR1 and CDR2 (germline): LNHDA, SQIVND (reference sequence). This chain's CDR3 is CASSIGGAGEAFF. The CDR3 nucleotides are TGTGCCAGTAGTATTGGAGGAGCCGGTGAAGCTTTCTTT. The full variable domain, its missing parts supplied by reference TRBV19 and TRBJ1-1, is DGGITQSPKYLFRKEGQNVTLSCEQNLNHDAMYWYRQDPGQGLRLIYYSQIVNDFQKGDIAEGYSVSREKKESFPLTVTSAQKNPTAFYLCASSIGGAGEAFFGQGTRLTVV.

The gene calls are TRBV7-9 and TRBJ1-5, with 7 bases aligning to TRBD1. The CDR3 length is 15 residues. V lost 4 bases and J lost 2; bases outside the gene matches: 5. Germline V lookup: CDR1 SEHNR, CDR2 FQNEAQ (reference sequence). The CDR3 loop is CASSSGQLGNQPQHF. The CDR3 DNA reads TGTGCCAGCAGCTCGGGACAGTTAGGCAATCAGCCCCAGCATTTT.

The chain carries TRBV19 and TRBJ1-1; 9 positions agree with TRBD1. With V trimmed by 3 bases and J by 0 bases, 5 bases remained unmatched. The CDR3 covers 16 residues. In germline, CDR1 is LNHDA, CDR2 SQIVND (reference sequence). Here the CDR3 reads CASSMGTGSLNTEAFF. In DNA form, the CDR3 reads TGTGCCAGTAGTATGGGGACAGGGTCGTTGAACACTGAAGCTTTCTTT.

The chain is built from TRBV5-6 and TRBJ2-3; a possible D gene is TRBD1 (5 bases). V lost 0 bases, J lost 0 bases, and 11 bases lay in between. The CDR3 runs 16 residues. The germline gives CDR1 SGHDT, CDR2 YYEEEE. The DNA of the CDR3 is TGTGCCAGCAGCTTGGAGGGGAAAACTAGCACAGATACGCAGTATTTT. Residues: CASSLEGKTSTDTQYF. The whole variable domain, filled in from reference TRBV5-6 and TRBJ2-3, reads DAGVTQSPTHLIKTRGQQVTLRCSPKSGHDTVSWYQQALGQGPQFIFQYYEEEERQRGNFPDRFSGHQFPNYSSELNVNALLLGDSALYLCASSLEGKTSTDTQYFGPGTRLTVL.

This chain uses TRBV4-3 with TRBJ2-7; TRBD2 aligns across 11 bases. Germline V gives CDR1 LGHNA, CDR2 YSLEER. J gave up 7 bases and V 2 bases, and 13 bases lay outside the gene matches. The CDR3 contains 17 residues. CDR3 residues: CASSQKPLAGALREQYF. CDR3 sequence (DNA): TGCGCCAGCAGCCAAAAGCCACTAGCGGGAGCACTTCGGGAGCAGTACTTC.

This chain links TRBV30 with TRBJ2-1; tentatively, D is TRBD2 (6 bases). V lost 1 base and J lost 5, with 9 bases in between. Germline CDR1 GTSNPN, CDR2 SVGIG (reference sequence). CDR3 size: 13 residues. CDR3 protein: CAWSGLGHNEQFF. The DNA for the CDR3 is TGTGCCTGGAGTGGACTAGGCCACAATGAGCAGTTCTTC. Full variable domain (outside the CDR3, taken from reference TRBV30 and TRBJ2-1): SQTIHQWPATLVQPVGSPLSLECTVEGTSNPNLYWYRQAAGRGLQLLFYSVGIGQISSEVPQNLSASRPQDRQFILSSKKLLLSDSGFYLCAWSGLGHNEQFFGPGTRLTVL.

This clone was detected once. CDR3: CASRPGLAGADEQYF. The CDR3 DNA sequence: TGTGCCAGCAGACCGGGACTAGCGGGAGCTGACGAGCAGTACTTC. The rearrangement links TRBV5-4 to TRBJ2-7, with 14 bases lining up with TRBD2. Germline-derived CDR1 and CDR2 are SGHNT and YYREEE (reference sequence). Trimming took 5 bases from V and 5 from J; bases not matched to a gene: 6. The CDR3 has 15 amino acids.

The rearrangement links TRBV27 to TRBJ2-1; 7 bases map to TRBD2. J gave up 2 bases and V 6 bases, and 7 bases lay outside the gene matches. Per germline, CDR1 MNHEY and CDR2 SMNVEV (reference sequence). The CDR3 has 15 residues. The CDR3 region has the DNA TGTGCCAGCAGATACGCGGGAGACCCCTACAATGAGCAGTTCTTC. It specifies CASRYAGDPYNEQFF.

The genes are TRBV7-2 and TRBJ2-2; possibly TRBD2 for D (5 bases). Germline CDR1 and CDR2: SGHTA and FQGNSA. V lost 0 bases and J lost 6, with 8 bases in between. The CDR3 spans 14 residues. The CDR3 spells CASSLAGRPGELFF. CDR3 coding DNA: TGTGCCAGCAGCTTAGCGGGGAGACCCGGGGAGCTGTTTTTT.

The chain couples TRBV28 to TRBJ1-4, with 8 bases lining up with TRBD1. V shed 5 bases and J 4 bases; nucleotides not matched to a gene: 12. This CDR3 has 17 residues. Germline loops: CDR1 MDHEN, CDR2 SYDVKM. CDR3 DNA sequence: TGTGCCAGCAGTCCCCGGACAGGGTCCCTGAATAATGAAAAACTGTTTTTT. Its protein is CASSPRTGSLNNEKLFF. Using reference TRBV28 and TRBJ1-4 for the parts outside the CDR3, the full variable domain is DVKVTQSSRYLVKRTGEKVFLECVQDMDHENMFWYRQDPGLGLRLIYFSYDVKMKEKGDIPEGYSVSREKKERFSLILESASTNQTSMYLCASSPRTGSLNNEKLFFGSGTQLSVL.